Below are 6 T cell receptor beta chains sequenced from a single sample in a study of cytomegalovirus exposure and HLA in healthy donors. A multiplex PCR was run with 60 Vbeta primers and 13 Jbeta primers. The assay was immunoSEQ multiplex PCR, and TCRdb's table has in-frame clones only and misses some. The sample totals more than 130,000 clones. Sequences were obtained from PBMCs. These receptors were taken from a middle-aged man in good health and CMV-seronegative.

CDR3 nucleotide sequence: TGTGCCAGCGGACAGAGCTCCTACGAGCAGTACTTC. Its protein product is CASGQSSYEQYF. This chain links TRBV2 with TRBJ2-5; tentative D call: TRBD1 (6 bases). The J call may be incorrect, as the DNA end agrees better with TRBJ2-7. The CDR3 covers 12 residues. Germline assignment: CDR1 SNHLY and CDR2 FYNNEI.

CDR3 nucleotide sequence: TGTGCCAGCAGTGAGGCAGGCTACAGCACAGATACGCAGTATTTT. It encodes CASSEAGYSTDTQYF. This chain uses TRBV2 with TRBJ2-3; D is uncertain. This CDR3 is built from 15 residues. The ends were cut back, 3 bases at V and 0 bases at J, with 10 bases in the middle. From germline, CDR1 is SNHLY and CDR2 FYNNEI.

The chain joins TRBV6-5 to TRBJ1-1, with D maybe TRBD1 (6 bases). The V gene lost 4 bases and the J gene lost 8 bases, with 11 bases spanning the gap. This CDR3 has 12 residues. The V gene's germline CDR1 is MNHEY and CDR2 SVGAGI. CDR3 DNA: TGTGCCAGCAGTTTAGGGGGAAGGGAAGCTTTCTTT. As protein: CASSLGGREAFF.

The rearrangement uses TRBV9 and TRBJ1-1; D is perhaps TRBD1 (5 bases). The CDR3 has 14 amino acids. V was pared by 0 bases and J by 1 base, with 7 bases between. Germline V gene data show CDR1 as SGDLS and CDR2 as YYNGEE. CDR3 region: CASSVAGGNTEAFF. The CDR3 nucleotides read TGTGCCAGCAGCGTAGCGGGGGGGAACACTGAAGCTTTCTTT.

J is TRBJ2-5 and V is TRBV6-5; D uncertain. From germline, CDR1 is MNHEY and CDR2 SVGAGI. With 5 bases removed from V and 11 bases from J, the gap between germline ends came to 12 bases. The CDR3 sequence is 11 residues long. CDR3 sequence: CASSRTGEQYF. DNA of the CDR3: TGTGCCAGCAGTAGAACTGGAGAGCAGTACTTC.

This chain joins TRBV7-2 and TRBJ2-7; 13 nucleotides agree with TRBD2. The CDR3 contains 15 residues. Germline loops: CDR1 SGHTA, CDR2 FQGNSA. V dropped 6 bases and J dropped 2; count of bases not matched to a gene: 4. The CDR3 bases are TGTGCCAGCAGAAGGACTAGCGGGGGTCCCTACGAGCAGTACTTC. It codes for CASRRTSGGPYEQYF.